Listed here are 8 T cell receptor beta chains from one sample, sequenced in a study of T cells in Graves' hyperthyroidism and ophthalmopathy. Amplified regions were TCR beta CDR3 sequences from RNA transcripts. When the TCR CDR3 underwent first-round RT-PCR, the HTBI primer set was used. TCRdb passed the multiplex PCR reads through MiXCR, listing each CDR3 protein once. Seen here are just over 550,000 distinct CDR3 sequences, around 45% observed once, and the top ten hold roughly 8.2%. Specimen: peripheral blood or thyroid tissue (not recorded which). Every receptor here comes from a woman between 18 and 29 years old with Graves' hyperthyroidism.

The chain recombines TRBV7-9 with TRBJ1-1, with D possibly TRBD1 on 6 matching bases. The V gene's germline CDR1 is SEHNR and CDR2 FQNEAQ (reference sequence). Trimming cost V 5 bases and J 6 bases, with 10 bases left between them. The CDR3 has 12 amino acids. CDR3 protein: CASSVDRSEAFF. Written as DNA, the CDR3 is TGTGCCAGCAGCGTAGACAGGTCTGAAGCTTTCTTT. The entire variable domain, with the rest obtained from reference TRBV7-9 and TRBJ1-1, is as follows: DTGVSQNPRHKITKRGQNVTFRCDPISEHNRLYWYRQTLGQGPEFLTYFQNEAQLEKSRLLSDRFSAERPKGSFSTLEIQRTEQGDSAMYLCASSVDRSEAFFGQGTRLTVV.

This clonotype has just one count. The CDR3 is CSVRGGLSPYEQYF. CDR3 in DNA: TGCAGCGTTCGTGGCGGGCTTAGCCCCTACGAGCAGTACTTC. This rearrangement joins TRBV29-1 to TRBJ2-7; a possible D gene is TRBD2 (5 bases). V lost 5 bases and J lost 2, with 16 bases in between. This CDR3 has 14 amino acids. Germline CDR1 SQVTM, CDR2 ANQGSEA.

The rearrangement uses TRBV7-6 and TRBJ1-4; the D gene is possibly TRBD1 (6 bases). V gave up 5 bases and J gave up 17 bases, with 18 bases separating them. This CDR3 region has 12 residues. Germline V gene sequence: CDR1 SGHVS, CDR2 FNYEAQ. The DNA of the CDR3 is TGTGCCAGCAGCAGGGGGGACGAACTTCTATTTTTT. Protein product: CASSRGDELLFF.

The rearrangement uses TRBV29-1 and TRBJ2-7; D uncertain. V was trimmed by 0 bases and J by 4 bases, leaving 13 bases between them. Germline V gene sequence: CDR1 SQVTM, CDR2 ANQGSEA. The CDR3 loop spans 14 amino acids. CDR3 in amino acids: CSVEESGLNYEQYF. Written as DNA, the CDR3 is TGCAGCGTTGAAGAGTCCGGGCTCAATTACGAGCAGTACTTC.

CDR3 bases: TGCGCCAGCAGCGATGACGGGATGGATGAAAAACTGTTTTTT. Translating it yields CASSDDGMDEKLFF. The chain has TRBV5-1 and TRBJ1-4, with D unclear. V lost 4 bases, J lost 6 bases, and 13 bases lay in between. CDR1 and CDR2 from the germline V gene are SGHRS and YFSETQ. The CDR3 loop spans 14 amino acids.

V is TRBV5-1 and J is TRBJ1-2; D remains unclear. The V gene's germline CDR1 is SGHRS and CDR2 YFSETQ. The CDR3 loop spans 13 amino acids. Trimming took 4 bases from V and 5 from J, leaving 12 bases between them. CDR3 in DNA: TGCGCCAGCAGCGACCGGGCCTATTATGGCTACACCTTC. Protein sequence: CASSDRAYYGYTF.

The chain is built from TRBV7-8 and TRBJ2-2, with a possible D match to TRBD1 (6 bases). Looked up from germline, CDR1 is SGHVS and CDR2 is FQNEAQ. This CDR3 is built from 15 residues. The V end lost 2 bases, the J end lost 7 bases, and 14 bases lay between the germline ends. As DNA, the CDR3 is TGTGCCAGCAGCTTATTCAGGGGCATCGGCGGGGAGCTGTTTTTT. Translated, it gives CASSLFRGIGGELFF. Supplemented by reference TRBV7-8 and TRBJ2-2, the full variable domain reads GAGVSQSPRYKVAKRGQDVALRCDPISGHVSLFWYQQALGQGPEFLTYFQNEAQLDKSGLPSDRFFAERPEGSVSTLKIQRTQQEDSAVYLCASSLFRGIGGELFFGEGSRLTVL.

The J gene is TRBJ1-3, the V gene TRBV20-1; 7 positions match TRBD1. CDR1 is DFQATT and CDR2 is SNEGSKA in the germline V gene (reference sequence). The CDR3 consists of 14 residues. J gave up 4 bases and V 2 bases, and 5 bases lay outside the gene matches. The CDR3 reads CSARKGAEGNTIYF. In nucleotides, the CDR3 is TGCAGTGCTAGAAAGGGGGCGGAAGGAAACACCATATATTTT.